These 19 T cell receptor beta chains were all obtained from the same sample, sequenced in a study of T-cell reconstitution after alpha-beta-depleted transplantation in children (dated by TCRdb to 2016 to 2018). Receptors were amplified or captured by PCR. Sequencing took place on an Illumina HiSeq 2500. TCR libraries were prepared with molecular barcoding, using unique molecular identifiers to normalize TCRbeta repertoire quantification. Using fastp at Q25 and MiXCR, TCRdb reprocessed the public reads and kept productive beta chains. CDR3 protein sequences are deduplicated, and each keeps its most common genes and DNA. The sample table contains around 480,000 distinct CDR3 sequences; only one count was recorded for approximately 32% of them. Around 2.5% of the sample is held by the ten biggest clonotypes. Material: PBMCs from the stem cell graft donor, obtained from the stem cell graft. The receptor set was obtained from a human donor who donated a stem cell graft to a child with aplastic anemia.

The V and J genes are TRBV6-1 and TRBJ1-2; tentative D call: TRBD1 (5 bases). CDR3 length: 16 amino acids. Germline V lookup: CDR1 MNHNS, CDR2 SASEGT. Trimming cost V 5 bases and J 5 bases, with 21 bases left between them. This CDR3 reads CASSKQDPSSLYGYTF. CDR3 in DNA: TGTGCCAGCAGTAAACAGGACCCATCCTCCCTTTATGGCTACACCTTC.

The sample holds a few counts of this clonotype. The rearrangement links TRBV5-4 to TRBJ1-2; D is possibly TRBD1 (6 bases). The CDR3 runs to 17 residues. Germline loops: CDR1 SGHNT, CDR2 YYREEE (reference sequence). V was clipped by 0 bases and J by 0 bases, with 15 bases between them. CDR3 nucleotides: TGTGCCAGCAGCTTGGAGATCCGACAGGTAGCTAACTATGGCTACACCTTC. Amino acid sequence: CASSLEIRQVANYGYTF.

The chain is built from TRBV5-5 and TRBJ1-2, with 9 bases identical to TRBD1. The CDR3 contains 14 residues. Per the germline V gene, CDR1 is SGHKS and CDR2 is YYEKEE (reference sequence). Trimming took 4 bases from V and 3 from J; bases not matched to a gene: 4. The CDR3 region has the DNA TGTGCCAGCAGCCGGACAGGGGCCGACTATGGCTACACCTTC. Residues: CASSRTGADYGYTF.

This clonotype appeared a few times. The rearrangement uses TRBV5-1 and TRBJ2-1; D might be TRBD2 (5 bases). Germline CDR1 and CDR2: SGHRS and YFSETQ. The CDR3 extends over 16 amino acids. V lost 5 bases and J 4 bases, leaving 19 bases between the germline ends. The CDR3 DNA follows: TGCGCCAGCAGTCCTACCCGGGGAACGGATTACAATGAGCAGTTCTTC. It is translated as CASSPTRGTDYNEQFF.

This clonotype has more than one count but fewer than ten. The chain's CDR3 is CASSLILGRETGELFF. Written as DNA, the CDR3 is TGTGCCAGCAGTTTAATACTCGGGCGGGAAACCGGGGAGCTGTTTTTT. The rearrangement links TRBV12-3 or TRBV12-4 to TRBJ2-2; possibly TRBD2 for D (6 bases). The CDR3 totals 16 residues. Trimming stripped 2 bases from V and 5 bases from J, with 15 bases between.

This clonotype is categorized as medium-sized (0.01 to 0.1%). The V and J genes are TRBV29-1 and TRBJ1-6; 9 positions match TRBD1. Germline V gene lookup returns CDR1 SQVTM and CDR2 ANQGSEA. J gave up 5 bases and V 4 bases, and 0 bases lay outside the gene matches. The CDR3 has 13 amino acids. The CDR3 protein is CSVGTGDNSPLHF. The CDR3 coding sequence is TGCAGCGTTGGGACAGGGGATAATTCACCCCTCCACTTT.

The CDR3 reads CASSGAAGGRVNEQFF. CDR3 nucleotides: TGTGCCAGCAGTGGGGCCGCGGGCGGGAGGGTTAATGAGCAGTTCTTC. This sequence joins TRBV28 and TRBJ2-1; 9 positions agree with TRBD2. Germline values: CDR1 MDHEN, CDR2 SYDVKM. V was clipped by 5 bases and J by 7 bases; unmatched bases: 12. CDR3 length: 16 residues.

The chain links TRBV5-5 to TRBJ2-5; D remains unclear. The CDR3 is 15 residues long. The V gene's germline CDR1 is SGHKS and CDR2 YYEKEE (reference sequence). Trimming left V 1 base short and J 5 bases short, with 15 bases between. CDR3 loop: CASSLSRAASETQYF. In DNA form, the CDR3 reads TGTGCCAGCAGCTTGTCCCGGGCGGCATCGGAGACCCAGTACTTC.

CDR3 sequence: CASSLVLPNQPQHF. The CDR3 region has the DNA TGTGCCAGCAGTTTGGTCCTCCCTAATCAGCCCCAGCATTTT. This sequence joins TRBV28 and TRBJ1-5; D unclear. The CDR3 runs to 14 residues. The V end was cut by 3 bases, the J end by 4 bases, with 10 bases between. Germline values: CDR1 MDHEN, CDR2 SYDVKM.

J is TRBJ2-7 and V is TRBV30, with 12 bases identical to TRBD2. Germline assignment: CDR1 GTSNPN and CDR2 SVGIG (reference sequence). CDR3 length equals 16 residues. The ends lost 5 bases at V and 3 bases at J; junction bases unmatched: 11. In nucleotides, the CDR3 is TGTGCCTGGTCTGGGGCTAGCGGGAGGGGAAACTACGAGCAGTACTTC. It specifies CAWSGASGRGNYEQYF.

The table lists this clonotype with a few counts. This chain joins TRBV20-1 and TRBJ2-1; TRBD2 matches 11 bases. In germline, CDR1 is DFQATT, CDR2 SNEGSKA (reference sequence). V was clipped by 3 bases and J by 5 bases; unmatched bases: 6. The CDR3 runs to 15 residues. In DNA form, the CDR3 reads TGCAGTGCTAGCCGACTAGCGGGGTTAGACAATGAGCAGTTCTTC. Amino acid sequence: CSASRLAGLDNEQFF.

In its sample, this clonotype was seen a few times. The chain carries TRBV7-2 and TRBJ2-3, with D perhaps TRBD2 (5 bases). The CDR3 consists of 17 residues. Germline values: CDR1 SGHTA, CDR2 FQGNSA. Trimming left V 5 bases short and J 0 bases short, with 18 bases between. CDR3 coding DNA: TGTGCCAGCAGCGCCCCTCGTCGGGGAATTAGCACAGATACGCAGTATTTT. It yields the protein CASSAPRRGISTDTQYF.

The CDR3 DNA follows: TGTGCCAGCACTAACAGGGCGGGCACTGAAGCTTTCTTT. Translation: CASTNRAGTEAFF. V usage is TRBV6-6 and J usage is TRBJ1-1, with a possible D match to TRBD1 (6 bases). Trimming pared 7 bases from V and 4 bases from J, leaving 13 bases between. The CDR3 has 13 residues. The germline V gene encodes CDR1 MNHNY and CDR2 SVGAGI (reference sequence).

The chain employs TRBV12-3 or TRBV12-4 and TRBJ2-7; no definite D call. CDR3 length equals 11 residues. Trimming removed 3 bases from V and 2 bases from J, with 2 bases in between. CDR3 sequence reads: CASSFPYEQYV. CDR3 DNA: TGTGCCAGCAGTTTCCCCTACGAGCAGTACGTC.

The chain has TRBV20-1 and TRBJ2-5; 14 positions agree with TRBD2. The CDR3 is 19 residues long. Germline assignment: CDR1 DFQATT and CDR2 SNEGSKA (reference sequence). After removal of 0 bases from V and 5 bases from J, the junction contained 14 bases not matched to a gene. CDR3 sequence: CSARDGAGTSGRGTETQYF. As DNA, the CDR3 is TGCAGTGCTAGAGATGGTGCAGGGACTAGCGGGAGAGGGACGGAGACCCAGTACTTC.

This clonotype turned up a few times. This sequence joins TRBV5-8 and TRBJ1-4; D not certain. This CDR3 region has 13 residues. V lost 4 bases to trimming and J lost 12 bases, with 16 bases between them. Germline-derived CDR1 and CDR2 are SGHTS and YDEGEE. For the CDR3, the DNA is TGTGCCAGCAGCCCCGATGGGAGAAGAGAACTGTTTTTT. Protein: CASSPDGRRELFF. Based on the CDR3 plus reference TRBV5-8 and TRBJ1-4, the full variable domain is EAGVTQSPTHLIKTRGQQATLRCSPISGHTSVYWYQQALGLGLQFLLWYDEGEERNRGNFPPRFSGRQFPNYSSELNVNALELEDSALYLCASSPDGRRELFFGSGTQLSVL.

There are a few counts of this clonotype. CDR3 sequence (DNA): TGCGCCAGCAGCCAAGGCCGGACTTGGAGCTCCTACAATGAGCAGTTCTTC. Translating gives CASSQGRTWSSYNEQFF. The V and J genes are TRBV4-3 and TRBJ2-1, with TRBD2 as a possible D gene (5 bases). Germline CDR1 is LGHNA and CDR2 is YSLEER. V dropped 1 base and J dropped 0 bases, with 13 bases sitting between them. CDR3 length equals 17 residues.

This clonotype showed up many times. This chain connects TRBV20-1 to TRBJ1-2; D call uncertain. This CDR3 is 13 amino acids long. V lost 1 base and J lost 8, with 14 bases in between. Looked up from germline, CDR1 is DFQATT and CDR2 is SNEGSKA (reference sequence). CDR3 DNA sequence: TGCAGTGCTAGAGCTCTAGGGAATAGGGGCTACACCTTC. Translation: CSARALGNRGYTF.

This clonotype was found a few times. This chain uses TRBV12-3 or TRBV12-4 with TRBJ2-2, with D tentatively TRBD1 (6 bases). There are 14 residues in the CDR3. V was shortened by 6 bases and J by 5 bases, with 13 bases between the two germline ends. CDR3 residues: CASRLTGGTGELFF. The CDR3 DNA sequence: TGTGCCAGCAGGCTGACAGGCGGAACCGGGGAGCTGTTTTTT.